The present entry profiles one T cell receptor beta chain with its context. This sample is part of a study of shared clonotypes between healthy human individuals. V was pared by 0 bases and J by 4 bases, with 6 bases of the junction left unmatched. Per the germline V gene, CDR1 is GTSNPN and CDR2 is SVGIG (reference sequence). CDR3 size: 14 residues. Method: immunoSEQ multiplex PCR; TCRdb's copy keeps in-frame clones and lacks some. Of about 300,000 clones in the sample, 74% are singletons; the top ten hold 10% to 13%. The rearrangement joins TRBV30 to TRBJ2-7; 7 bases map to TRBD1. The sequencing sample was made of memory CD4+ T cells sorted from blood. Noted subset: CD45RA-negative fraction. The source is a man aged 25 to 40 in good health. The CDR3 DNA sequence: TGTGCCTGGAGTGTAGACAGGGTCGGATACGAGCAGTACTTC. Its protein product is CAWSVDRVGYEQYF. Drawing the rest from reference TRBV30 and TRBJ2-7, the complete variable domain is SQTIHQWPATLVQPVGSPLSLECTVEGTSNPNLYWYRQAAGRGLQLLFYSVGIGQISSEVPQNLSASRPQDRQFILSSKKLLLSDSGFYLCAWSVDRVGYEQYFGPGTRLTVT.